This is a list of T cell receptor beta chains from one sample in a study of somatic mutations in cytotoxic T cells in rheumatoid arthritis. Only in-frame clones appear in the TCRdb table, and some are missing; sequencing was by immunoSEQ multiplex PCR. Here the sample spans about 11,000 clones, about 80% being singletons. Specimen: CD8+ T cells sorted from blood. The receptors here all came from an older woman with rheumatoid arthritis. Each CDR3 is given with its conserved first and last residue. The D gene is left open where the match is weak. Rows may omit the clone size; those that give it use once, few, many or a size class.

NA	TRBV19	NA	TRBJ1-5	TGTGCCAGCCGTGGTAGCAGAAACAATCAGCCCCAGCATTTT	CASRGSRNNQPQHF
once	TRBV11-2	TRBD2	TRBJ2-3	TGTGCCAGCAGCTTCACCCCGATCGGCGGGAGAGTGCCAGATACGCAGTATTTT	CASSFTPIGGRVPDTQYF
medium-sized	TRBV28	TRBD1	TRBJ1-4	TGTGCCAGCACCCTGCTAGGACAGGCTAGTGAAAAACTGTTTTTT	CASTLLGQASEKLFF
once	TRBV20-1	NA	TRBJ1-2	TGCAGTGCTAGGGAGGACGCTCCTCTCACCTTC	CSAREDAPLTF
NA	TRBV19	NA	TRBJ2-7	TGTGCCAGTAGTATCAAGGGGCCTAGCGAATTCACCTACGAGCAGTACTTC	CASSIKGPSEFTYEQYF
NA	TRBV14	TRBD1	TRBJ1-4	TGTGCCAGCAGCCTGGACAGGGGAGCTAATGAAAAACTGTTTTTT	CASSLDRGANEKLFF
NA	TRBV6-6	TRBD2	TRBJ2-5	TGTGCCAGCAGTTTGGTCGGACTAGCGGCGGGGGAGACCCAGTACTTC	CASSLVGLAAGETQYF
NA	TRBV27	TRBD1	TRBJ1-1	TGTGCCAGCAGCCTCAGGGGGCCGAACACTGAAGCTTTCTTT	CASSLRGPNTEAFF
NA	TRBV15	NA	TRBJ1-1	TGTGCCACCAGCAGAGATCCCCTTGGCAGGGCGCGGGGTGCTTTCTTT	CATSRDPLGRARGAFF
NA	TRBV5-4	NA	TRBJ1-1	TGTGCCAGCAGCTTCAGGATGAACACTGAAGCTTTCTTT	CASSFRMNTEAFF
NA	TRBV27	NA	TRBJ2-2	TGTGCCAGCAGTCCAATAATGGCCCTCTTAGACTCGAACACCGGGGAGCTGTTTTTT	CASSPIMALLDSNTGELFF
few	TRBV2	NA	TRBJ2-7	TGTGCCAGCAGTGACGGGGTATCCTACGAGCAGTACTTC	CASSDGVSYEQYF
NA	TRBV6-6	NA	TRBJ2-1	TGTGCCAGCAGTTACGCGGTCAATGAGCAGTTCTTC	CASSYAVNEQFF
NA	TRBV7-3	NA	TRBJ2-3	TGTGCCAGCAGCAGCCAGACCGGGACTCGGGGGGATACGCAGTATTTT	CASSSQTGTRGDTQYF
NA	TRBV4-1	NA	TRBJ2-1	TGCGCCAGCAGTGACAGCCCAAGCAATGAGCAGTTCTTC	CASSDSPSNEQFF
NA	TRBV10-2	NA	TRBJ1-5	TGCGCCAGCAGTTTAAGAGGGAGCAATCAGCCCCAGCATTTT	CASSLRGSNQPQHF
NA	TRBV29-1	NA	TRBJ1-2	TGCAGCGTCCGAACGCGACCCTCTTTTGGAGGGGAGGATGGCTACACCTTC	CSVRTRPSFGGEDGYTF
few	TRBV7-2	TRBD2	TRBJ2-7	TGTGCCAGCAGCCCCTTCGCTACTAGCGGGAGGTACGAGCAGTACTTC	CASSPFATSGRYEQYF
NA	TRBV7-2	NA	TRBJ1-1	TGTGCCAGCAGTCGTACAGGGAACACTGAAGCTTTCTTT	CASSRTGNTEAFF
large	TRBV4-1	NA	TRBJ2-1	TGCGCCAGCAGCCTCTCCCTAACGAATGAGCAGTTCTTC	CASSLSLTNEQFF
once	TRBV14	TRBD2	TRBJ2-7	TGTGCCAGCAGCCCCCGAGCGGGGGCGGGAGGCATCTCCTACGAGCAGTACTTC	CASSPRAGAGGISYEQYF
NA	TRBV7-9	NA	TRBJ2-7	TGTGCCAGCAGCTTAGCGAGCGACAGCCCATCCTACGAGCAGTACTTC	CASSLASDSPSYEQYF
NA	TRBV27	TRBD1	TRBJ1-5	TGTGCCAGCAGACCAGCGGGGACAGGGGGTAATCAGCCCCAGCATTTT	CASRPAGTGGNQPQHF
NA	TRBV5-4	NA	TRBJ2-5	TGTGCCAGCAGCTTGGCTACGACAGGAGAGACCCAGTACTTC	CASSLATTGETQYF
few	TRBV4-3	TRBD2	TRBJ2-7	TGCGCCAGCTCCTTGACTAGCGGGAGGGCTTACGAGCAGTACTTC	CASSLTSGRAYEQYF
NA	TRBV21-1	NA	TRBJ2-2	TGTGCCAGCAGCGGCCGGGACAGGGGGTTCGTCGGGGAGCTGTTTTTT	CASSGRDRGFVGELFF
NA	TRBV14	TRBD2	TRBJ2-7	TGTGCCAGCAGCCAAGTAACTAGCGGGCACGAGCAGTACTTC	CASSQVTSGHEQYF
NA	TRBV12-5	NA	TRBJ1-3	TGTGCTAGTGGTTTGGTACTGGAGAAATTCCGAAACACCATATATTTT	CASGLVLEKFRNTIYF
NA	TRBV19	NA	TRBJ2-7	TGTGCCAGTAGTATGCGGCGGGACTACGAGCAGTACTTC	CASSMRRDYEQYF
NA	TRBV7-6	NA	TRBJ2-3	TGTGCCAGCAGCCCTGTAGGTAGGCGGAGTAGCACAGATACGCAGTATTTT	CASSPVGRRSSTDTQYF
NA	TRBV4-2	NA	TRBJ2-7	TGTGCCAGCAGCCAAGTGCGGGACGAGCAGTACTTC	CASSQVRDEQYF
NA	TRBV30	NA	TRBJ1-4	TGTGCCTGGAGCAGGGTAGCCACTAATGAAAAACTGTTTTTT	CAWSRVATNEKLFF
NA	TRBV7-7	NA	TRBJ2-6	TGTGCTAGCAGCTTAGGAGGTAGTGGGGCCAACGTCCTGACTTTC	CASSLGGSGANVLTF
few	TRBV4-1	TRBD2	TRBJ2-7	TGCGCCAGCAGCCACAGGACTAGCGGCTACGAGCAGTACTTC	CASSHRTSGYEQYF
NA	TRBV13	TRBD2	TRBJ2-7	TGTGCCAGCAGCTCAGGACTAGCGGGGGCCTACGAGCAGTACTTC	CASSSGLAGAYEQYF
NA	TRBV13	NA	TRBJ1-2	TGTGCCAGCAGCTTAGGAACAGGGAACTATGGCTACACCTTC	CASSLGTGNYGYTF
NA	TRBV5-5	NA	TRBJ2-7	TGTGCCAGCAGCACCCTCGGACAGCTCTACGAGCAGTACTTC	CASSTLGQLYEQYF
NA	TRBV7-2	TRBD1	TRBJ1-5	TGTGCCAGCAGCTCCGACAGGGAATGGCCGGGCAATCAGCCCCAGCATTTT	CASSSDREWPGNQPQHF
NA	TRBV28	NA	TRBJ1-3	TGTGCCAGCAGTTTAGAGGGAGGATCCGGAAACACCATATATTTT	CASSLEGGSGNTIYF
NA	TRBV27	NA	TRBJ2-3	TGTGCCAGCAGTTTAGGGGTGGCGGGGACAGATACGCAGTATTTT	CASSLGVAGTDTQYF